Listed here are 26 T cell receptor beta chains from one sample, sequenced in a study of blood T cell repertoires in COVID-19. Measured with immunoSEQ multiplex PCR; TCRdb has only the in-frame clones, and not every one. The sample consists of about 480,000 clones, approximately 88% of them appearing once. The sample consisted of PBMCs or T cells enriched from blood (not recorded which). The receptors were gathered from a woman aged 40 to 55 who had recovered from COVID-19.

This clone is a singleton in its sample. This chain uses TRBV19 with TRBJ2-7, with D perhaps TRBD2 (5 bases). CDR1 and CDR2 (germline): LNHDA, SQIVND (reference sequence). The CDR3 covers 16 residues. Trimming cost V 5 bases and J 0 bases, with 17 bases left between them. CDR3: CASSSPWTLSSYEQYF. The CDR3 DNA follows: TGTGCCAGTAGTTCCCCATGGACTCTCAGCTCCTACGAGCAGTACTTC.

In its sample, this clone was seen a few times. V and J are TRBV28 and TRBJ2-2; 8 bases are shared with TRBD2. Germline values: CDR1 MDHEN, CDR2 SYDVKM. Unmatched junction bases numbered 9, after V lost 6 bases and J lost 3 bases. This CDR3 is built from 16 residues. CDR3 region: CASSTGGAGHTGELFF. The CDR3 region has the DNA TGTGCCAGCAGCACCGGGGGGGCAGGTCACACCGGGGAGCTGTTTTTT.

CDR3 DNA: TGCGCCAGCTCCCAGGACAGTTCTAACTATGGCTACACCTTC. It is translated as CASSQDSSNYGYTF. The chain couples TRBV5-1 to TRBJ1-2, with D tentatively TRBD1 (6 bases). Germline V gene data show CDR1 as SGHRS and CDR2 as YFSETQ. The CDR3 has 14 amino acids. Trimming pared 7 bases from V and 0 bases from J, leaving 13 bases between.

The chain couples TRBV7-2 to TRBJ1-1, with TRBD1 matching 7 bases. This CDR3 is built from 15 residues. The J segment lost 4 bases and the V segment lost 2 bases, leaving 7 bases of the junction unmatched. Looked up from germline, CDR1 is SGHTA and CDR2 is FQGNSA. The CDR3 region is CASSLRQGSVTEAFF. The CDR3 DNA is TGTGCCAGCAGCTTAAGACAGGGTAGTGTCACTGAAGCTTTCTTT.

V is TRBV27 and J is TRBJ2-7; TRBD1 agrees at 10 bases. Germline values: CDR1 MNHEY, CDR2 SMNVEV (reference sequence). The trim removed 3 bases at V and 6 bases at J, leaving 5 bases unmatched. The CDR3 loop spans 14 amino acids. The CDR3 bases are TGTGCCAGCAGTTTCGGGACAGGGGTCGCCGAGCAGTACTTC. Amino acids: CASSFGTGVAEQYF.

The rearrangement uses TRBV4-3 and TRBJ2-2; maybe TRBD1 (6 bases). This CDR3 is built from 14 residues. Germline V gives CDR1 LGHNA, CDR2 YSLEER. V dropped 5 bases and J dropped 4 bases, with 11 bases sitting between them. In DNA, the CDR3 is TGCGCCAGCAGCTTGCACAGGGCCACCGGGGAGCTGTTTTTT. Translated, it gives CASSLHRATGELFF.

This chain uses TRBV9 with TRBJ2-4, with a possible D match to TRBD2 (6 bases). Trimming removed 4 bases from V and 3 bases from J, with 23 bases in between. The CDR3 has 18 amino acids. CDR1 is SGDLS and CDR2 is YYNGEE in the germline V gene. In DNA form, the CDR3 reads TGTGCCAGCAGCACACACCGCTTTAAATCCGGGGGCAAAAACATTCAGTACTTC. This encodes CASSTHRFKSGGKNIQYF.

The chain combines TRBV18 with TRBJ1-5, with D tentatively TRBD1 (5 bases). Germline V CDR1 and CDR2: KGHSH, LQKENI. The CDR3 runs 15 residues. V lost 2 bases, J lost 1 base, and 9 bases lay in between. CDR3 residues: CASSPSGLSNQPQHF. DNA of the CDR3: TGTGCCAGCTCACCATCGGGACTGAGCAATCAGCCCCAGCATTTT.

The chain is built from TRBV5-1 and TRBJ1-1, with D maybe TRBD1 (6 bases). Trimming removed 1 base from V and 10 bases from J, with 23 bases in between. CDR1 is SGHRS, CDR2 YFSETQ, per germline. This CDR3 is 16 amino acids long. The CDR3: CASSLPGSATGNRAFF. CDR3 coding DNA: TGCGCCAGCAGCTTGCCGGGGAGTGCTACAGGGAATCGAGCTTTCTTT. Based on the CDR3 plus reference TRBV5-1 and TRBJ1-1, the full variable domain is KAGVTQTPRYLIKTRGQQVTLSCSPISGHRSVSWYQQTPGQGLQFLFEYFSETQRNKGNFPGRFSGRQFSNSRSEMNVSTLELGDSALYLCASSLPGSATGNRAFFGQGTRLTVV.

The V call is TRBV2, the J call TRBJ2-1; TRBD2 matches 9 bases. Germline V lookup: CDR1 SNHLY, CDR2 FYNNEI. V dropped 8 bases and J dropped 6; count of bases not matched to a gene: 11. There are 15 residues in the CDR3. The CDR3 DNA is TGTGCCAGCTTTAACGGCGGGAGGGTGGGCAATGAGCAGTTCTTC. This sequence encodes CASFNGGRVGNEQFF.

The rearrangement joins TRBV3-1 (or the pseudogene TRBV3-2) to TRBJ2-7; D is ambiguous. Germline V gives CDR1 LGHDT, CDR2 YNNKEL (reference sequence). Trimming took off 2 bases at V and 3 bases at J, with 8 bases between the two ends. The CDR3 length is 13 residues. The CDR3 bases are TGTGCCAGCAGCCAAAAAAACAGCTACGAGCAGTACTTC. This encodes CASSQKNSYEQYF.

V usage is TRBV10-3 and J usage is TRBJ2-1; 9 bases align to TRBD2. Per germline, CDR1 ENHRY and CDR2 SYGVKD. The length of the CDR3 is 15 residues. J lost 8 bases, V lost 11 bases, and 16 bases had no gene match. The CDR3 here is CAASPGLARVDEQFF. CDR3 bases: TGTGCCGCAAGCCCCGGACTAGCGCGGGTCGATGAGCAGTTCTTC.

The gene calls are TRBV29-1 and TRBJ2-1; D might be TRBD1 (6 bases). The CDR3 covers 17 residues. Trimming removed 1 base at V and 0 bases at J, with 16 bases between. Germline assignment: CDR1 SQVTM and CDR2 ANQGSEA. DNA of the CDR3: TGCAGCGTTGAAGCACAGAACAGGGTGAGCTCCTACAATGAGCAGTTCTTC. This codes for CSVEAQNRVSSYNEQFF.

The J gene is TRBJ2-2, the V gene TRBV12-3 or TRBV12-4; no clear D gene. The CDR3 has 11 amino acids. Trimming pared 7 bases from V and 3 bases from J, leaving 3 bases between. The CDR3 nucleotides are TGTGCCAGCACTCACACCGGGGAGCTGTTTTTT. Translated, it gives CASTHTGELFF.

This clone was found once. The V gene is TRBV7-9, the J gene TRBJ2-3; 9 positions match TRBD2. V lost 6 bases and J lost 0; bases outside the gene matches: 10. From germline, CDR1 is SEHNR and CDR2 FQNEAQ (reference sequence). CDR3 length equals 17 residues. In nucleotides, the CDR3 is TGTGCCAGCAGTTTCACTGGACTAGCGCTTAGCACAGATACGCAGTATTTT. Its protein is CASSFTGLALSTDTQYF.

V is TRBV4-3 and J is TRBJ1-2, with TRBD1 identical over 9 bases. Trimming at V came to 0 bases and at J to 7 bases, leaving 12 bases not matched to a gene. The germline gives CDR1 LGHNA, CDR2 YSLEER. This CDR3 is 17 amino acids long. The DNA of the CDR3 is TGCGCCAGCAGCCAAGATCACTTACAGGGGGCCACCGGTGGCTACACCTTC. This sequence encodes CASSQDHLQGATGGYTF.

The rearrangement uses TRBV21-1 and TRBJ1-1; no check of the table's D call, TRBD1, against the DNA was made. TRBV21-1 is assigned pseudogene status. The CDR3 contains 18 residues. The CDR3 sequence is CASSKAGSGGFMNTEAFF. For the CDR3, the DNA is TGTGCCAGCAGCAAAGCAGGGTCAGGGGGGTTCATGAACACTGAAGCTTTCTTT.

The rearrangement links TRBV18 to TRBJ2-3, with 7 nucleotides matching TRBD2. Unmatched junction bases numbered 13, after V lost 4 bases and J lost 3 bases. The CDR3 runs to 17 residues. Germline V CDR1 and CDR2: KGHSH, LQKENI. The CDR3: CASSQYGTTGRTDTQYF. The CDR3 region has the DNA TGTGCCAGCTCACAGTACGGGACTACGGGTCGGACAGATACGCAGTATTTT.

This chain joins TRBV28 and TRBJ1-2, with 7 bases matching TRBD1. Per the germline V gene, CDR1 is MDHEN and CDR2 is SYDVKM. J gave up 3 bases and V 5 bases, and 6 bases lay outside the gene matches. The CDR3 is 14 residues long. For the CDR3, the DNA is TGTGCCAGCAGTATCTTCGACAGGGACTATGGCTACACCTTC. This gives the protein CASSIFDRDYGYTF.

Only one count was recorded for this clone. V usage is TRBV4-1 and J usage is TRBJ2-7; 9 nucleotides line up with TRBD1. CDR3 size: 16 residues. The V segment lost 4 bases and the J segment 0 bases; nucleotides outside the gene matches: 7. CDR1 and CDR2 (germline): MGHRA, YSYEKL. The CDR3 spells CASSRVPGQGSYEQYF. The CDR3 DNA is TGCGCCAGCAGCCGAGTCCCGGGACAGGGCTCCTACGAGCAGTACTTC.

The rearrangement joins TRBV13 to TRBJ2-1, with 11 bases lining up with TRBD2. The V gene's germline CDR1 is PRHDT and CDR2 FYEKMQ (reference sequence). CDR3 length: 16 amino acids. The ends lost 2 bases at V and 5 bases at J; junction bases unmatched: 5. Written as DNA, the CDR3 is TGTGCCAGCAGCTTAACGACTAGCGGGGCCCACAATGAGCAGTTCTTC. Translating it yields CASSLTTSGAHNEQFF.

This clone was seen once. The chain recombines TRBV11-2 with TRBJ2-1; D uncertain. CDR3 size: 15 residues. In germline, CDR1 is SGHAT, CDR2 FQNNGV. V was trimmed by 3 bases and J by 0 bases, leaving 9 bases between them. The CDR3 is CASSFGTSSYNEQFF. CDR3 in DNA: TGTGCCAGCAGCTTTGGTACCAGCTCCTACAATGAGCAGTTCTTC.

The rearrangement uses TRBV11-3 and TRBJ2-1; the D gene is possibly TRBD2 (6 bases). The CDR3 runs to 14 residues. Trimming removed 2 bases at V and 10 bases at J, with 15 bases between. Germline assignment: CDR1 SGHNT and CDR2 YENEEA. In nucleotides, the CDR3 is TGTGCCAGCAGCTTAAACTCCGGGAGAGGCGAGCAGTTCTTC. Its protein product is CASSLNSGRGEQFF.

This chain uses TRBV29-1 with TRBJ1-1; D uncertain. CDR1 and CDR2 (germline): SQVTM, ANQGSEA. The CDR3 is 13 amino acids. V was shortened by 4 bases and J by 3 bases, with 12 bases between the two germline ends. The chain's CDR3 is CSVGGDRDTEAFF. CDR3 DNA sequence: TGCAGCGTTGGAGGTGATCGCGACACTGAAGCTTTCTTT.

This clone was recorded only once. CDR3 protein: CASGLLNQPQHF. The CDR3, as DNA: TGTGCTAGTGGTCTACTAAATCAGCCCCAGCATTTT. The rearrangement links TRBV12-5 to TRBJ1-5; D unresolved. V was clipped by 5 bases and J by 4 bases, with 6 bases between them. Germline CDR1 reads LGHNT; CDR2 reads FRNRAP. This CDR3 region has 12 residues.

This clone occurred a few times. V usage is TRBV19 and J usage is TRBJ2-7; a weak D match, TRBD1 (5 bases). V was clipped by 2 bases and J by 6 bases, with 17 bases between them. Germline lookup yields CDR1 LNHDA and CDR2 SQIVND (reference sequence). CDR3 length: 15 amino acids. The CDR3 nucleotides are TGTGCCAGTAGTATACAGGGTGTCGGATATGGCGAGCAGTACTTC. Translated, it gives CASSIQGVGYGEQYF.